Listed below are T cell receptor beta chains from one sample, sequenced in a study of cytomegalovirus exposure and HLA in healthy donors. The repertoire was sequenced with immunoSEQ multiplex PCR; TCRdb's copy has only in-frame clones and lacks some. This sample has fewer than 250,000 clones, with about 86% found just once. Material: PBMCs. The receptors were gathered from a man aged 18 to 35 in good health and CMV-seronegative. Both conserved end residues are part of each CDR3. The order of the fields is clone size, D gene, V gene, CDR3 length, J gene, CDR3 protein, CDR3 DNA. A D gene is named only where the DNA matches it firmly. Size values are once, few and many counts, or a class for expanded clones, and some rows have none.

NA,NA,TRBV4-3,13,TRBJ2-5,CASSQAATETQYF,TGCGCCAGCAGCCAAGCCGCGACTGAGACCCAGTACTTC
NA,NA,TRBV29-1,13,TRBJ2-7,CSVADPSPDEQYF,TGCAGCGTAGCTGATCCCTCCCCGGACGAGCAGTACTTC
NA,TRBD1,TRBV10-1,15,TRBJ2-2,CASSEGTGDTGELFF,TGCGCCAGCAGTGAAGGGACAGGGGACACCGGGGAGCTGTTTTTT
NA,TRBD2,TRBV6-5,14,TRBJ2-7,CASSTSGGSYEQYF,TGTGCCAGCAGTACTAGCGGGGGTTCCTACGAGCAGTACTTC
NA,TRBD2,TRBV29-1,16,TRBJ2-2,CSVEAGTSGATGELFF,TGCAGCGTTGAGGCCGGGACTAGCGGCGCCACCGGGGAGCTGTTTTTT
NA,NA,TRBV10-2,13,TRBJ1-2,CASRSRDSNGYTF,TGCGCCAGCAGGTCCCGGGACTCAAATGGCTACACCTTC
NA,TRBD1,TRBV19,14,TRBJ1-4,CASSHDRGNEKLFF,TGTGCCAGTAGTCATGACAGGGGGAACGAAAAACTGTTTTTT
NA,NA,TRBV6-1,15,TRBJ2-7,CASSEFPGMVYEQYF,TGTGCCAGCAGTGAATTTCCGGGTATGGTCTACGAGCAGTACTTC
NA,NA,TRBV5-4,16,TRBJ2-7,CASSLGGTGNLIEQYF,TGTGCCAGCAGCTTGGGCGGGACTGGGAACCTTATCGAGCAGTACTTC
NA,TRBD2,TRBV6-1,16,TRBJ2-1,CASSGTSGTSYNEQFF,TGTGCCAGCAGTGGGACTAGCGGGACTTCCTACAATGAGCAGTTCTTC
NA,NA,TRBV4-3,15,TRBJ1-1,CASSQERPGYTEAFF,TGCGCCAGCAGCCAAGAACGGCCGGGATACACTGAAGCTTTCTTT
NA,NA,TRBV10-3,13,TRBJ1-4,CAISERGSEKLFF,TGTGCCATCAGTGAAAGGGGGAGTGAAAAACTGTTTTTT
once,TRBD1,TRBV11-3,15,TRBJ2-1,CASSSPRTGYDEQFF,TGTGCCAGCAGCTCCCCAAGGACAGGGTACGATGAGCAGTTCTTC
NA,TRBD1,TRBV7-2,15,TRBJ1-1,CASSSNRQGEGEAFF,TGTGCCAGCAGCTCGAACCGACAGGGGGAGGGTGAAGCTTTCTTT
NA,TRBD1,TRBV6-5,12,TRBJ2-5,CASTGGSETQYF,TGTGCCAGCACAGGGGGTTCAGAGACCCAGTACTTC
NA,TRBD2,TRBV5-4,13,TRBJ2-7,CASSLAGGTEQYF,TGTGCCAGCAGCTTGGCCGGGGGGACCGAGCAGTACTTC
once,TRBD2,TRBV5-1,18,TRBJ2-3,CASSLGEIPGLGPDTQYF,TGCGCCAGCAGCTTGGGAGAAATACCGGGACTAGGCCCAGATACGCAGTATTTT
NA,TRBD2,TRBV11-2,18,TRBJ2-7,CASSLGWAGSGRLNEQYF,TGTGCCAGCAGCTTAGGTTGGGCCGGTAGCGGGAGATTGAACGAGCAGTACTTC
NA,TRBD1,TRBV27,15,TRBJ2-2,CASGAGTENTGELFF,TGTGCCAGCGGAGCCGGGACAGAAAACACCGGGGAGCTGTTTTTT
NA,TRBD1,TRBV18,13,TRBJ1-2,CASSSTGVYGYTF,TGTGCCAGCTCGTCAACAGGGGTCTATGGCTACACCTTC
NA,NA,TRBV28,12,TRBJ1-5,CASKGYSQPQHF,TGTGCCAGCAAGGGGTACAGTCAGCCCCAGCATTTT
NA,TRBD2,TRBV27,16,TRBJ2-1,CASSFLPGTSNGEQFF,TGTGCCAGCAGTTTTCTTCCCGGGACTAGCAATGGCGAGCAGTTCTTC
NA,NA,TRBV5-1,12,TRBJ1-2,CASSSDRLGYTF,TGCGCCAGCAGCTCTGACAGGCTTGGCTACACCTTC
NA,NA,TRBV5-8,15,TRBJ2-7,CASSKKTDPRKEQYF,TGTGCCAGCAGCAAGAAGACAGACCCGAGGAAGGAGCAGTACTTC
NA,TRBD1,TRBV7-2,14,TRBJ2-1,CASSASGTGDEQFF,TGTGCCAGCAGCGCCTCCGGGACAGGGGATGAGCAGTTCTTC
NA,NA,TRBV4-1,17,TRBJ2-6,CASSQDHGGSGANVLTF,TGCGCCAGCAGCCAAGATCACGGGGGCTCTGGGGCCAACGTCCTGACTTTC
NA,NA,TRBV7-6,15,TRBJ2-7,CASSLGPGGSYEQYF,TGTGCCAGCAGCTTGGGGCCCGGGGGTTCCTACGAGCAGTACTTC
NA,TRBD2,TRBV7-2,13,TRBJ2-2,CASSLSGDGELFF,TGTGCCAGCAGCCTTAGCGGGGACGGGGAGCTGTTTTTT
few,NA,TRBV27,14,TRBJ2-7,CASRFDRKTYEQYF,TGTGCCAGCAGGTTTGACAGAAAAACTTACGAGCAGTACTTC
few,NA,TRBV2,14,TRBJ2-3,CASSRGGSTDTQYF,TGTGCCAGCAGCCGCGGAGGATCCACAGATACGCAGTATTTT
NA,TRBD1,TRBV5-3,15,TRBJ1-2,CASCRTGGLYHGYTF,TGTGCCTCTTGCCGGACAGGGGGCCTTTATCATGGCTACACCTTC
NA,NA,TRBV4-3,14,TRBJ2-5,CASSQVTGRETQYF,TGCGCCAGCAGCCAAGTGACAGGCAGGGAGACCCAGTACTTC
NA,NA,TRBV27,14,TRBJ2-1,CASSWGPDPQGQFF,TGTGCCAGCAGCTGGGGGCCGGACCCCCAGGGTCAGTTCTTC
NA,NA,TRBV4-1,15,TRBJ2-7,CASSQVQGGDGEQYF,TGCGCCAGCAGCCAAGTACAGGGAGGGGACGGCGAGCAGTACTTC
NA,NA,TRBV2,12,TRBJ2-1,CASSVRGHEQFF,TGTGCCAGCAGTGTCAGAGGCCATGAGCAGTTCTTC
NA,TRBD1,TRBV7-2,14,TRBJ1-4,CASSLGTGTEKLFF,TGTGCCAGCAGCTTAGGGACAGGGACCGAAAAACTGTTTTTT
once,NA,TRBV25-1,14,TRBJ1-3,CASTESTVRNTIYF,TGTGCCAGCACCGAATCGACAGTAAGGAACACCATATATTTT
NA,TRBD1,TRBV4-1,16,TRBJ1-1,CASSQGAGGLGTEAFF,TGCGCCAGCAGCCAGGGGGCAGGGGGCCTTGGCACTGAAGCTTTCTTT
NA,NA,TRBV11-2,15,TRBJ2-7,CASSTFRGNQYEQYF,TGTGCCAGCAGCACGTTTAGGGGGAACCAGTACGAGCAGTACTTC
NA,NA,TRBV5-1,15,TRBJ1-5,CASSFGPVGYQPQHF,TGCGCCAGCAGCTTTGGGCCGGTTGGATATCAGCCCCAGCATTTT
NA,NA,TRBV18,16,TRBJ1-1,CASSRSGREGYTEAFF,TGTGCCAGCTCACGCTCCGGCAGGGAAGGGTACACTGAAGCTTTCTTT
NA,NA,TRBV5-1,14,TRBJ1-3,CASSSQGKRNTIYF,TGCGCCAGCAGCTCTCAGGGGAAGAGAAACACCATATATTTT
once,NA,TRBV5-1,15,TRBJ1-6,CASSLEGRRDSPLHF,TGCGCCAGCAGCTTGGAAGGGAGGAGGGATTCACCCCTCCACTTT
once,NA,TRBV9,15,TRBJ1-2,CASSVANPGDYGYTF,TGTGCCAGCAGCGTAGCTAACCCCGGGGACTATGGCTACACCTTC
NA,NA,TRBV9,12,TRBJ1-1,CASSPSPPQAFF,TGTGCCAGCAGCCCCTCACCCCCGCAGGCTTTCTTT
NA,TRBD2,TRBV7-6,16,TRBJ2-3,CASSLEAGGSTDTQYF,TGTGCCAGCAGCTTAGAAGCGGGGGGAAGCACAGATACGCAGTATTTT
NA,NA,TRBV28,15,TRBJ1-1,CASSLWGTHDTEAFF,TGTGCCAGCAGTTTATGGGGGACACATGACACTGAAGCTTTCTTT
once,NA,TRBV28,15,TRBJ1-4,CASSGNRVSIEKLFF,TGTGCCAGCAGTGGCAACAGGGTATCTATTGAAAAACTGTTTTTT
NA,TRBD1,TRBV28,14,TRBJ2-4,CASAGGDRVDIQYF,TGTGCCAGCGCTGGGGGGGACAGGGTAGACATTCAGTACTTC
NA,NA,TRBV11-2,14,TRBJ1-1,CASSQDRWNTEAFF,TGTGCCAGCAGCCAAGACAGGTGGAACACTGAAGCTTTCTTT
NA,NA,TRBV6-5,13,TRBJ2-3,CASGLGGTDTQYF,TGTGCCAGCGGATTGGGCGGCACAGATACGCAGTATTTT
NA,NA,TRBV28,14,TRBJ2-2,CARPRGWGIGELFF,TGTGCCAGACCCAGGGGTTGGGGGATCGGGGAGCTGTTTTTT
NA,TRBD1,TRBV2,15,TRBJ1-1,CARDREGGMNTEAFF,TGTGCCAGGGACAGGGAAGGGGGCATGAACACTGAAGCTTTCTTT